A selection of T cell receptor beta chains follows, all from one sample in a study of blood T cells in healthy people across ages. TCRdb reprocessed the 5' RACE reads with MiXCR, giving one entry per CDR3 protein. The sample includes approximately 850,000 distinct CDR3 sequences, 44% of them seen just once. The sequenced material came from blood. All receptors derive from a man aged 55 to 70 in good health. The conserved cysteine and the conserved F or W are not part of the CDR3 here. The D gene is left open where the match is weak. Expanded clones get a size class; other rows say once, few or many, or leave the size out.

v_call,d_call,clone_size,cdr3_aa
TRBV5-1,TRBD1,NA,ATRTGREAF
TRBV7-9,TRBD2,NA,ASSPGTSGLGEQF
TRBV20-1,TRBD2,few,SARGSLAGGRGETQY
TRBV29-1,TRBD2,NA,SVVGLAGAKNTQY
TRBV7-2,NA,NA,ASSFYTHQPQH
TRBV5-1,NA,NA,ASSLAAGMNTEAF
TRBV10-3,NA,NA,AISESPTNYGYT
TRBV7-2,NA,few,ASSPPGYRQF
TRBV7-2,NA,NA,ASSPGSTNYGYT
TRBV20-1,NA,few,SARDGPPTQY
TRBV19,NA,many,ASSRGNQPQH
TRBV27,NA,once,ASNLSPRGQEQY
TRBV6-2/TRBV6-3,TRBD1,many,ASRSRGGQGFGGANVLT
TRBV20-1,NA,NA,SARDPRLEKLF
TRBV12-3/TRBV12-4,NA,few,ASSPGEAFYEQY
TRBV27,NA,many,ASSFRVSGANVLT
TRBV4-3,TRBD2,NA,ASSPKSLAGGRISTDTQY
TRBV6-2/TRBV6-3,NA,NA,ASSYDEKLF
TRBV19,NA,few,ASSIKEFGGFHYGYT
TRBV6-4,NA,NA,ASSEGGRATQY
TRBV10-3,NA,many,AISPFGYNEQF
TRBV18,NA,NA,ASSPRTDSYHGYT
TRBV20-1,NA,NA,SAARGRAYEQY
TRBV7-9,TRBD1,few,ASSLVTGQGEAF
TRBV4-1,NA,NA,ASSQEAGASYNSPLH
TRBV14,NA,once,ASSQEGLLPYNEQF
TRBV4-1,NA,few,ASSQPTSSGTLKGEAF
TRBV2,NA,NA,VSSVRRVNWSGNQPQH
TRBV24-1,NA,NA,ATSARDSAGELF
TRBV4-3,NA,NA,ASSQQGIVNEQF
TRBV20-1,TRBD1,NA,SARDLTGVT
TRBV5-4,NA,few,ASSLDLAGRGRTDTQY
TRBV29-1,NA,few,SAAGFSGSYNSPLH
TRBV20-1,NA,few,SASVRPTDTQY
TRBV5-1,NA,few,ASSFGLTSSTDTQY
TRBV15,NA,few,ATSPPRGFSYEQY
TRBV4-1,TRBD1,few,ASSQDGQGYQPQH
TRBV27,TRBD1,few,ASSADRGGLRAF
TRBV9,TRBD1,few,ASSARDYYRDRVTEAF
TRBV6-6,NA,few,ASSPLSSSRGSETQY
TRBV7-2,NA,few,ASSSDITNQPQH
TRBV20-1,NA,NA,SARSVWDLNTEAF
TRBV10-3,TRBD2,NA,AISAKLAGDGTQY
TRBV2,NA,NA,ASSEGTGLQNEQF
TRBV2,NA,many,ASSRGGNQPQH
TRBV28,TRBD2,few,ASSPHLAGGLNEQF
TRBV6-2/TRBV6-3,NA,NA,ASSSNLANEQF
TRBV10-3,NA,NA,AISGQGNNEQF
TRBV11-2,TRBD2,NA,ASSLAVGGANYEQY
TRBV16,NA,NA,ASSQELVDTEAF